The clone carrying this TCR beta chain has ten or more counts. Using its own MiXCR run on the 5' RACE reads, TCRdb lists one record per CDR3 protein. The repertoire consists of around 300,000 distinct CDR3 sequences, with 12% to 15% occurring once and the leading ten covering roughly 20%. This record belongs to a study of T-cell memory formation after mild COVID-19. This CDR3 comprises 13 residues. Germline loops: CDR1 SGHAT, CDR2 FQNNGV. Trimming shortened V by 3 bases and J by 6 bases, and 10 bases separated the two germline ends. What was sequenced was PBMCs or a T cell subset sorted from them (not recorded which). The source is a man aged 18 to 29 who had mild COVID-19 (a few samples of this study predate the infection). Cell type and time point are not known. V gene TRBV11-2 combines with J gene TRBJ2-3; D is uncertain. The DNA of the CDR3 is TGTGCCAGCAGCTTGGCGTACCTGGATACGCAGTATTTT. It specifies CASSLAYLDTQYF.